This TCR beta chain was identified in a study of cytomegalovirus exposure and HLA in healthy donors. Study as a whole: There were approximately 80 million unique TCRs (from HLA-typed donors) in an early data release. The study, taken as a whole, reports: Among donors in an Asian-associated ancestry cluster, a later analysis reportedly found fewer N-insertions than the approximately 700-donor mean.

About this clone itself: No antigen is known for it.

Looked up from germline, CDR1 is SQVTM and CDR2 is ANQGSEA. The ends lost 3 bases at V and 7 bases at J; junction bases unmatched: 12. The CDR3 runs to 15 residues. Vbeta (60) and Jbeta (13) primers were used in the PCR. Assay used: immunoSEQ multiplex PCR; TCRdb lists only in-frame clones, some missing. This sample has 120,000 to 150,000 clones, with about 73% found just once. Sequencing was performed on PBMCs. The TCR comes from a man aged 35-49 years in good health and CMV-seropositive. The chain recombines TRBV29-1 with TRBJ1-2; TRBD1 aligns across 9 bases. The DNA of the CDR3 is TGCAGCGTTGACAAGATCCGGGACAGGGATGGTGGCTACACCTTC. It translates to CSVDKIRDRDGGYTF.